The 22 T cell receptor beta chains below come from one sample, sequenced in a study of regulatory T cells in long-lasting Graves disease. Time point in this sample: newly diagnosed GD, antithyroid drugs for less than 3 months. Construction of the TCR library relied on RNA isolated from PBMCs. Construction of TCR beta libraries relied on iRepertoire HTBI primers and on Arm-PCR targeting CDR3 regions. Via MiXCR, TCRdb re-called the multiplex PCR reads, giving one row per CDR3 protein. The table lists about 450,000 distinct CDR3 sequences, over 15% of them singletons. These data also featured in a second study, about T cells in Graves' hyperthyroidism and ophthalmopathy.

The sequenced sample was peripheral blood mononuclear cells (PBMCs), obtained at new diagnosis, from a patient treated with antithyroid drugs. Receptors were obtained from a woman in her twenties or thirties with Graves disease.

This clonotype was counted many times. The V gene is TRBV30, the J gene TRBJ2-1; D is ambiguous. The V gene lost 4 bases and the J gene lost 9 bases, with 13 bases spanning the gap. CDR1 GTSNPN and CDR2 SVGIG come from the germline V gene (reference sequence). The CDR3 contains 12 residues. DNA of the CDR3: TGTGCCTGGATCAGACACCAAGTTGAGCAGTTCTTC. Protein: CAWIRHQVEQFF.

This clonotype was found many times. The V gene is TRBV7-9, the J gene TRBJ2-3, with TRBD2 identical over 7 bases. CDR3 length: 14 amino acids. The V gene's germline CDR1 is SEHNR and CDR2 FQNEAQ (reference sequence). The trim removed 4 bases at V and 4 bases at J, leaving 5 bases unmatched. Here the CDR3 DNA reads TGTGCCAGCAGCTCCGGGGGGAGTGCAGATACGCAGTATTTT. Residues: CASSSGGSADTQYF.

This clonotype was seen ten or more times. The CDR3 sequence is CAGRESPLLAGLTDTQYF. In DNA, the CDR3 is TGTGCCGGCAGGGAAAGCCCACTTCTAGCGGGCCTCACAGATACGCAGTATTTT. The chain combines TRBV30 with TRBJ2-3; TRBD2 aligns across 8 bases. The CDR3 has 18 amino acids. The V gene's germline CDR1 is GTSNPN and CDR2 SVGIG (reference sequence). Trimming took 8 bases from V and 2 from J; bases not matched to a gene: 21.

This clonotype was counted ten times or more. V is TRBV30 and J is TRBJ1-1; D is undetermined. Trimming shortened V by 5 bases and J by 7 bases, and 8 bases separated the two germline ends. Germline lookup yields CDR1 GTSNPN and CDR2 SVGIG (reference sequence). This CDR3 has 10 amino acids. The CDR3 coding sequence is TGTGCCTGGGGGCCCCTTGAAGCTTTCTTT. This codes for CAWGPLEAFF. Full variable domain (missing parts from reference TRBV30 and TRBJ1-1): SQTIHQWPATLVQPVGSPLSLECTVEGTSNPNLYWYRQAAGRGLQLLFYSVGIGQISSEVPQNLSASRPQDRQFILSSKKLLLSDSGFYLCAWGPLEAFFGQGTRLTVV.

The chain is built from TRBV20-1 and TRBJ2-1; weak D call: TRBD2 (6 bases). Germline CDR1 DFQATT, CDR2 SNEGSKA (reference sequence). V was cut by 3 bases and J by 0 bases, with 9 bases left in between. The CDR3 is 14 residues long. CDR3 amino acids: CSASPGSSYNEQFF. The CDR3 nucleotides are TGCAGTGCTAGCCCCGGGAGCTCCTACAATGAGCAGTTCTTC.

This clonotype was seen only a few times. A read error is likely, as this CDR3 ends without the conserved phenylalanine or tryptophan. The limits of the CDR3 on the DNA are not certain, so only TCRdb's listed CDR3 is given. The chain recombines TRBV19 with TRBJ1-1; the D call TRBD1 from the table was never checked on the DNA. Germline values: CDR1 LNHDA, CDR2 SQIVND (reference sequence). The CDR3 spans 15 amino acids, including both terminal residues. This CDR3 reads CASSIGSPGTGETFL.

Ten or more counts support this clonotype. CDR3 bases: TGTGCCAGCAGCCCTGGTTCCGGGGTTGGGTACGAGCAGTACTTC. Translating gives CASSPGSGVGYEQYF. The V gene is TRBV3-1, the J gene TRBJ2-7, with D possibly matching TRBD2 (5 bases). The CDR3 consists of 15 residues. Germline-derived CDR1 and CDR2 are LGHDT and YNNKEL (reference sequence). Trimming took 4 bases from V and 4 from J, leaving 17 bases between them.

For the CDR3, the DNA is TGCAGCGTTGCCTCCTGCACCGGGGAGCTGTTTTTT. It yields the protein CSVASCTGELFF. The chain links TRBV29-1 to TRBJ2-2; no clear D gene. Germline CDR1 SQVTM, CDR2 ANQGSEA. The CDR3 is 12 amino acids. Trimming left V 4 bases short and J 4 bases short, with 7 bases between.

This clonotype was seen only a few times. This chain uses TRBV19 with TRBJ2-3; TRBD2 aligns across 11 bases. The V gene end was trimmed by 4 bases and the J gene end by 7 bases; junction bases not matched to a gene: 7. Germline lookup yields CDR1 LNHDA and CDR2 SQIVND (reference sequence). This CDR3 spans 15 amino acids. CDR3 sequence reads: CASSRGLAGSYTQYF. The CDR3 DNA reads TGTGCCAGTAGTAGAGGACTAGCGGGTTCTTATACGCAGTATTTT. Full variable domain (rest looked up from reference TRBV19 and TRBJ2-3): DGGITQSPKYLFRKEGQNVTLSCEQNLNHDAMYWYRQDPGQGLRLIYYSQIVNDFQKGDIAEGYSVSREKKESFPLTVTSAQKNPTAFYLCASSRGLAGSYTQYFGPGTRLTVL.

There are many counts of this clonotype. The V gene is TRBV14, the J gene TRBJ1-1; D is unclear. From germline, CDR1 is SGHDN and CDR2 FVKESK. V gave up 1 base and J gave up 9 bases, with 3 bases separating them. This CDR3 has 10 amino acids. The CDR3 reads CASSQVQAFF. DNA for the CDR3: TGTGCCAGCAGCCAAGTGCAAGCTTTCTTT.

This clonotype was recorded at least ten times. The CDR3 DNA follows: TGTGCCAGCAGTGGTTCCGGGAGTCCCACTGAAGCTTTCTTT. Its translation: CASSGSGSPTEAFF. The chain joins TRBV6-1 to TRBJ1-1; D unresolved. The germline CDR1 and CDR2 sequences are MNHNS and SASEGT. CDR3 size: 14 residues. V gave up 4 bases and J gave up 4 bases, with 13 bases separating them.

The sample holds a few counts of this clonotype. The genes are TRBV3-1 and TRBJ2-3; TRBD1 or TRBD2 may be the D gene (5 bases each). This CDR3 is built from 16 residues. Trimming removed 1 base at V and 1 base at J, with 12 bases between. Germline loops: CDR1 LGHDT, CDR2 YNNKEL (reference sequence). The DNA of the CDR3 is TGTGCCAGCAGCCAAGTGCAGGGAGCTGGCACAGATACGCAGTATTTT. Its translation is CASSQVQGAGTDTQYF.

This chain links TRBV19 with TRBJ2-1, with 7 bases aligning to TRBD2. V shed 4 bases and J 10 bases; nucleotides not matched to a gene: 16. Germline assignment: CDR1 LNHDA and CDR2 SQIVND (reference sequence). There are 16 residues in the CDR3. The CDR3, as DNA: TGTGCCAGTAGTACTGGATGGGGCGGGGGACTTGGGGAGCAGTTCTTC. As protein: CASSTGWGGGLGEQFF. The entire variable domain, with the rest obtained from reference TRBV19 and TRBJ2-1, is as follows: DGGITQSPKYLFRKEGQNVTLSCEQNLNHDAMYWYRQDPGQGLRLIYYSQIVNDFQKGDIAEGYSVSREKKESFPLTVTSAQKNPTAFYLCASSTGWGGGLGEQFFGPGTRLTVL.

CDR3 coding DNA: TGTGCCAGCAGTTCCGGGAAGGGCTACGAGCAGTACTTC. As protein: CASSSGKGYEQYF. The rearrangement joins TRBV11-2 to TRBJ2-7, with a weak D call TRBD2 (5 bases). The CDR3 contains 13 residues. The germline V gene encodes CDR1 SGHAT and CDR2 FQNNGV. V lost 6 bases and J lost 3, with 12 bases in between.

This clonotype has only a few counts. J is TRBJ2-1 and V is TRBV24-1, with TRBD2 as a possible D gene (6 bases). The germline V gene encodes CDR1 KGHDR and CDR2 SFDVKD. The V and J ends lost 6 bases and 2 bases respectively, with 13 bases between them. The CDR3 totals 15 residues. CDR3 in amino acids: CATSFSGEAYNEQFF. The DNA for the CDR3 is TGTGCCACCAGTTTTTCGGGAGAGGCCTACAATGAGCAGTTCTTC.

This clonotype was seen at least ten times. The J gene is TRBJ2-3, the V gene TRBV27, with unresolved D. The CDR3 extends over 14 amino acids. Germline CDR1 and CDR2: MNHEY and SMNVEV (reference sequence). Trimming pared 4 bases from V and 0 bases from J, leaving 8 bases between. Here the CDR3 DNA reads TGTGCCAGCAGTTATTCCGGTAGCACAGATACGCAGTATTTT. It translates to CASSYSGSTDTQYF.

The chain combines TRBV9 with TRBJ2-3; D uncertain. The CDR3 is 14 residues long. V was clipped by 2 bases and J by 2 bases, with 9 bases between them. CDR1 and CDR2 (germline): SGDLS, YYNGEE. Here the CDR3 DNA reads TGTGCCAGCAGCGTCCGAGGACCCACAGATACGCAGTATTTT. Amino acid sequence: CASSVRGPTDTQYF.

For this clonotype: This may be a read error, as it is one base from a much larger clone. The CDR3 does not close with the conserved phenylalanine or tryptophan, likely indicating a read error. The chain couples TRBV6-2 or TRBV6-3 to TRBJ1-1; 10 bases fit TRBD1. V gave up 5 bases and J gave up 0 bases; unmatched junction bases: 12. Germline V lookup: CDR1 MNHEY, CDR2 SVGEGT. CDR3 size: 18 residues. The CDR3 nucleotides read TGTGCCAGCAGTCCAGAAGACAGGGGGCGTTTAATGAACACTGAAGCTTTCTCT. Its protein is CASSPEDRGRLMNTEAFS.

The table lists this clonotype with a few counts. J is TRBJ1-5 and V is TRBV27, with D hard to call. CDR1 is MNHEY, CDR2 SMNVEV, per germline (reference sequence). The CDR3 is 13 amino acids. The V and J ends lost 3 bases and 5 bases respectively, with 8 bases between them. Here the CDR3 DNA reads TGTGCCAGCAGTTTCGGGGTTTATCAGCCCCAGCATTTT. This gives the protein CASSFGVYQPQHF.

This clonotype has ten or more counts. The CDR3 here is CASTKAGGPSTYNEQFF. The CDR3 DNA reads as TGTGCCAGCACCAAAGCGGGAGGGCCCTCTACCTACAATGAGCAGTTCTTC. The chain combines TRBV9 with TRBJ2-1; 10 positions agree with TRBD2. This CDR3 is built from 17 residues. Unmatched junction bases numbered 11, after V lost 6 bases and J lost 2 bases. The V gene's germline CDR1 is SGDLS and CDR2 YYNGEE.

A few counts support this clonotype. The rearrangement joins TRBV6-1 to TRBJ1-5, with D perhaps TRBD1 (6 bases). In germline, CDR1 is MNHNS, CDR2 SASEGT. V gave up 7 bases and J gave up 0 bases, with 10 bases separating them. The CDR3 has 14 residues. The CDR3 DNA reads TGTGCCAGCAAAAGGGACAATAGCAATCAGCCCCAGCATTTT. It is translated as CASKRDNSNQPQHF.

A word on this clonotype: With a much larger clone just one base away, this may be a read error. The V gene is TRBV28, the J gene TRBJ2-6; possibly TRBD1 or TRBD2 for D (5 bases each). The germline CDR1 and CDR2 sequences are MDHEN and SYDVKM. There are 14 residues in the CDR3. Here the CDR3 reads CASSSLAGANVQTF. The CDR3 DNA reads TGTGCCAGCAGTTCCCTAGCTGGGGCCAACGTCCAGACTTTC.